One sample yielded the 30 T cell receptor beta chains listed below, sequenced in a study of T-cell reconstitution after alpha-beta-depleted transplantation in children (dated by TCRdb to the mid-2010s). Preparation of the library involved PCR. The sequencer listed for this sample is Illumina HiSeq 2500. TCR libraries were prepared with molecular barcoding, using unique molecular identifiers to normalize TCRbeta repertoire quantification. TCRdb reprocessed the public reads (quality trimming at Q25 with fastp, clone calling with MiXCR) and kept in-frame beta chains. Rows with one shared CDR3 protein collapse into an entry with the most common genes and DNA. The sample table holds more than 200,000 distinct CDR3 sequences, of which roughly a tenth were seen once. The ten largest clones capture 5% to 5.5% of the sample. Sequenced material: PBMCs from the stem cell graft donor, taken from the stem cell graft. Source of these receptors: a human donor who donated a stem cell graft to a child with SCID.

This clonotype was found a few times. V gene TRBV29-1 combines with J gene TRBJ2-7; 7 nucleotides match TRBD1. This CDR3 has 13 residues. CDR1 is SQVTM and CDR2 is ANQGSEA in the germline V gene. The junction had 2 bases not matched to a gene; V was cut back by 0 bases and J by 3 bases. As DNA, the CDR3 is TGCAGCGTTGAAGATCGGGACAGCTACGAGCAGTACTTC. Protein product: CSVEDRDSYEQYF.

At least ten counts were recorded for this clonotype. This chain uses TRBV20-1 with TRBJ2-7; unclear D gene. This CDR3 has 15 amino acids. V was cut by 3 bases and J by 5 bases, with 20 bases left in between. Germline lookup yields CDR1 DFQATT and CDR2 SNEGSKA (reference sequence). The CDR3 loop reads CSASPPLILSDEQYF. DNA for the CDR3: TGCAGTGCTAGCCCACCCCTTATCTTGTCCGACGAGCAGTACTTC.

This clonotype has at least ten counts. The chain carries TRBV10-3 and TRBJ1-1, with D perhaps matching TRBD1 (6 bases). This CDR3 has 13 residues. CDR1 and CDR2 from the germline V gene are ENHRY and SYGVKD. Trimming left V 6 bases short and J 1 base short, with 9 bases between. CDR3 in amino acids: CAISLQGNTEAFF. The CDR3 coding sequence is TGTGCCATCAGCCTACAGGGGAACACTGAAGCTTTCTTT.

This clonotype showed up many times. The chain uses TRBV2 and TRBJ2-5; weak D call: TRBD2 (6 bases). The CDR3 sequence is 14 residues long. Trimming cost V 8 bases and J 4 bases, with 17 bases left between them. Germline V gene data show CDR1 as SNHLY and CDR2 as FYNNEI. DNA for the CDR3: TGTGCCAGCCCTTCGGGGACTTCGGCAGAGACCCAGTACTTC. Its translation is CASPSGTSAETQYF.

This clonotype was seen at least ten times. This sequence joins TRBV6-2 or TRBV6-3 and TRBJ1-5, with unresolved D. V lost 5 bases and J lost 0, with 14 bases in between. The CDR3 sequence is 16 residues long. Germline CDR1 is MNHEY and CDR2 is SVGEGT. The CDR3: CASSPLTTLSNQPQHF. In DNA form, the CDR3 reads TGTGCCAGCAGTCCCCTCACAACCCTTAGCAATCAGCCCCAGCATTTT.

This clonotype was observed many times. This CDR3 is CASSRKTKNMGQPNTGELFF. In DNA, the CDR3 is TGTGCCAGCAGCCGAAAAACTAAAAACATGGGACAGCCGAACACCGGGGAGCTGTTTTTT. This chain joins TRBV6-4 and TRBJ2-2; 7 nucleotides match TRBD1. Trimming took 6 bases from V and 0 from J; bases not matched to a gene: 19. The CDR3 sequence is 20 residues long. Germline CDR1 is MRHNA and CDR2 is SNTAGT.

This clonotype was detected many times. The chain joins TRBV20-1 to TRBJ2-1; 7 bases are shared with TRBD1. Germline CDR1 DFQATT, CDR2 SNEGSKA (reference sequence). This CDR3 is built from 15 residues. J was trimmed by 5 bases and V by 6 bases; bases with no gene match: 13. The DNA for the CDR3 is TGCAGTGCAGAAAATCCGGGACAGCTAAACAATGAGCAGTTCTTC. Protein sequence: CSAENPGQLNNEQFF.

At least ten counts were recorded for this clonotype. The rearrangement uses TRBV12-3 or TRBV12-4 and TRBJ2-7; D is perhaps TRBD2 (6 bases). Trimming took off 6 bases at V and 4 bases at J, with 16 bases between the two ends. This CDR3 contains 14 residues. In DNA form, the CDR3 reads TGTGCCAGCAGACCCTCGGCAGGGAGGTACGAGCAGTACTTC. Translated: CASRPSAGRYEQYF.

This clonotype was seen ten or more times. The chain links TRBV3-1 to TRBJ2-7; D not resolved. The CDR3 consists of 13 residues. Trimming removed 0 bases from V and 4 bases from J, with 7 bases in between. The germline V gene has CDR1 LGHDT and CDR2 YNNKEL (reference sequence). The CDR3 DNA reads TGTGCCAGCAGCCAAGATTTCGGATACGAGCAGTACTTC. This encodes CASSQDFGYEQYF.

This clonotype was seen repeatedly, ten times or more. The J gene is TRBJ2-1, the V gene TRBV7-2, with D perhaps matching TRBD2 (7 bases). V lost 4 bases and J 9 bases, leaving 10 bases between the germline ends. The CDR3 is 12 residues long. The V gene's germline CDR1 is SGHTA and CDR2 FQGNSA. CDR3 amino acids: CASSWGGPEQFF. In DNA form, the CDR3 reads TGTGCCAGCAGCTGGGGGGGCCCTGAGCAGTTCTTC.

This clonotype showed up just a few times. The CDR3 nucleotides are TGCAGCGTTGAACTAAACTATGGCTACACCTTC. This translates into CSVELNYGYTF. The chain links TRBV29-1 to TRBJ1-2; D remains ambiguous. V lost 2 bases to trimming and J lost 2 bases, with 3 bases between them. From germline, CDR1 is SQVTM and CDR2 ANQGSEA. There are 11 residues in the CDR3. The variable domain in full, with the rest retrieved from reference TRBV29-1 and TRBJ1-2, is SAVISQKPSRDICQRGTSLTIQCQVDSQVTMMFWYRQQPGQSLTLIATANQGSEATYESGFVIDKFPISRPNLTFSTLTVSNMSPEDSSIYLCSVELNYGYTFGSGTRLTVV.

In its sample, this clonotype was seen many times. The chain recombines TRBV15 with TRBJ2-7; maybe TRBD1 (5 bases). Germline assignment: CDR1 LNHNV and CDR2 YYDKDF (reference sequence). Trimming took off 3 bases at V and 1 base at J, with 13 bases between the two ends. The CDR3 contains 15 residues. CDR3 residues: CATSSRDRGSYEQYF. CDR3 nucleotide sequence: TGTGCCACCAGCAGCAGGGATAGGGGTTCCTACGAGCAGTACTTC.

This clonotype was seen many times. This chain joins TRBV7-9 and TRBJ1-6, with D possibly TRBD1 on 5 matching bases. CDR3 size: 13 residues. With 6 bases removed from V and 10 bases from J, the gap between germline ends came to 13 bases. Per the germline V gene, CDR1 is SEHNR and CDR2 is FQNEAQ (reference sequence). The CDR3 DNA follows: TGTGCCAGCAGGGTACAGGACGGGTCACCCCTCCACTTT. As protein: CASRVQDGSPLHF.

This clonotype was seen at least ten times. The CDR3 spells CASSHRQGSTEAFF. The DNA for the CDR3 is TGTGCCAGCAGCCACCGACAGGGGAGCACTGAAGCTTTCTTT. The gene calls are TRBV5-6 and TRBJ1-1; 8 bases are shared with TRBD1. Germline assignment: CDR1 SGHDT and CDR2 YYEEEE. Trimming at V came to 4 bases and at J to 4 bases, leaving 6 bases not matched to a gene. The CDR3 is 14 amino acids.

This clonotype was counted ten times or more. CDR3 bases: TGTGCCAGCAGCGTCTGGGAGTTGCCTGGAAACACCATATATTTT. It translates to CASSVWELPGNTIYF. The J gene is TRBJ1-3, the V gene TRBV9, with D hard to call. The CDR3 has 15 residues. The ends were cut back, 2 bases at V and 2 bases at J, with 11 bases in the middle. Per germline, CDR1 SGDLS and CDR2 YYNGEE.

The rearrangement joins TRBV20-1 to TRBJ1-5; D gene unclear. CDR1 DFQATT and CDR2 SNEGSKA come from the germline V gene (reference sequence). The CDR3 sequence is 14 residues long. With 1 base removed from V and 3 bases from J, the gap between germline ends came to 10 bases. The CDR3 spells CSARVGRINQPQHF. The CDR3 coding sequence is TGCAGTGCTAGAGTTGGACGGATCAATCAGCCCCAGCATTTT.

There are many counts of this clonotype. V usage is TRBV5-6 and J usage is TRBJ1-1; no firm D call. The CDR3 spans 13 residues. The germline gives CDR1 SGHDT, CDR2 YYEEEE. The V end lost 5 bases, the J end lost 3 bases, and 11 bases lay between the germline ends. Here the CDR3 reads CASRLPADTEAFF. CDR3 coding DNA: TGTGCCAGCAGGCTACCTGCGGACACTGAAGCTTTCTTT.

A note on this clonotype: This may stem from a read error, because a much larger clone lies one nucleotide away. The J gene is TRBJ2-7, the V gene TRBV28; D uncertain. Trimming removed 5 bases from V and 5 bases from J, with 16 bases in between. This CDR3 has 14 residues. Germline V gene data show CDR1 as MDHEN and CDR2 as SYDVKM. CDR3 DNA sequence: TGTGCCAGCAGTCGTCGCCCCCGCTTCAACGAGCAGTACTTC. Translated: CASSRRPRFNEQYF.

In this sample, this clonotype turned up many times. The rearrangement links TRBV12-3 or TRBV12-4 to TRBJ1-4; D unclear. There are 13 residues in the CDR3. V lost 7 bases and J 8 bases, leaving 14 bases between the germline ends. The CDR3 sequence is CASTPTSGEKLFF. In nucleotides, the CDR3 is TGTGCCAGCACCCCGACTTCTGGGGAAAAACTGTTTTTT.

This clonotype was seen at least ten times. V is TRBV7-9 and J is TRBJ1-1; D not certain. The germline V and J ends were trimmed by 6 bases and 8 bases, with 13 bases remaining between them. The CDR3 has 12 amino acids. Germline V gene sequence: CDR1 SEHNR, CDR2 FQNEAQ (reference sequence). CDR3 bases: TGTGCCAGCAGTGGAAGGAAAAGGGAAGCTTTCTTT. It translates to CASSGRKREAFF.

This clonotype appeared a few times. The chain employs TRBV4-3 and TRBJ2-2; TRBD2 might be the D (5 bases). Trimming shortened V by 4 bases and J by 5 bases, and 14 bases separated the two germline ends. From germline, CDR1 is LGHNA and CDR2 YSLEER. The CDR3 contains 15 residues. The CDR3 sequence is CASSPTITGTGELFF. The CDR3 DNA reads as TGCGCCAGCAGCCCGACGATCACGGGGACCGGGGAGCTGTTTTTT.

The CDR3 nucleotides are TGTGCCAGCAGGCCATACGGGGGGGGCGTCGACAATCAGCCCCAGCATTTT. This gives the protein CASRPYGGGVDNQPQHF. The V call is TRBV27, the J call TRBJ1-5; D is possibly TRBD1 (6 bases). Trimming removed 6 bases at V and 3 bases at J, with 21 bases between. Looked up from germline, CDR1 is MNHEY and CDR2 is SMNVEV (reference sequence). The CDR3 is 17 residues long.

This rearrangement joins TRBV5-4 to TRBJ1-1; TRBD1 is a possible D gene (6 bases). Germline loops: CDR1 SGHNT, CDR2 YYREEE (reference sequence). Trimming cost V 0 bases and J 3 bases, with 33 bases left between them. CDR3 length equals 22 residues. Here the CDR3 DNA reads TGTGCCAGCAGCTTGGAGGGACCGGTTTTCTCGCTTTACCGGGACACCGACACTGAAGCTTTCTTT. It codes for CASSLEGPVFSLYRDTDTEAFF. The whole variable domain, remainder taken from reference TRBV5-4 and TRBJ1-1, is ETGVTQSPTHLIKTRGQQVTLRCSSQSGHNTVSWYQQALGQGPQFIFQYYREEENGRGNFPPRFSGLQFPNYSSELNVNALELDDSALYLCASSLEGPVFSLYRDTDTEAFFGQGTRLTVV.

Ten or more counts support this clonotype. The V gene is TRBV7-2, the J gene TRBJ1-6; no firm D call. Trimming stripped 2 bases from V and 5 bases from J, with 13 bases between. The germline V gene has CDR1 SGHTA and CDR2 FQGNSA. There are 16 residues in the CDR3. The DNA of the CDR3 is TGTGCCAGCAGCTTAAGTGGACGGAATCATAATTCACCCCTCCACTTT. Translation gives CASSLSGRNHNSPLHF.

There are many counts of this clonotype. The J gene is TRBJ1-5, the V gene TRBV6-1; D might be TRBD1 (5 bases). V shed 5 bases and J shed 5 bases, with 16 bases lying between them. Germline V CDR1 and CDR2: MNHNS, SASEGT. The CDR3 extends over 15 amino acids. The CDR3 spells CASSPRGGRHQPQHF. The CDR3 DNA is TGTGCCAGCAGTCCCCGGGGGGGTAGGCATCAGCCCCAGCATTTT.

This clonotype was counted at least ten times. This chain connects TRBV5-1 to TRBJ2-2, with TRBD2 identical over 9 bases. The CDR3 has 17 residues. Germline-derived CDR1 and CDR2 are SGHRS and YFSETQ. The trim removed 4 bases at V and 6 bases at J, leaving 13 bases unmatched. This chain's CDR3 is CASSPVVGGGASGELFF. The CDR3, as DNA: TGCGCCAGCAGCCCCGTCGTTGGCGGGGGGGCCTCCGGGGAGCTGTTTTTT.

This clonotype was seen many times. This chain uses TRBV12-3 or TRBV12-4 with TRBJ2-1; TRBD1 aligns across 9 bases. The CDR3 runs to 15 residues. V was pared by 3 bases and J by 8 bases, with 8 bases of the junction left unmatched. The CDR3 bases are TGTGCCAGCAGTTTCGGGGACAGGGTTGCGGATGAGCAGTTCTTC. This encodes CASSFGDRVADEQFF.

Comment on this clonotype: Given a much more abundant clone one base away, this may be a read error. The chain uses TRBV10-3 and TRBJ1-2; TRBD1 matches 9 bases. The junction had 8 bases not matched to a gene; V was cut back by 8 bases and J by 1 base. Per germline, CDR1 ENHRY and CDR2 SYGVKD. The CDR3 spans 15 residues. The CDR3 protein is CAISSQGAVNYGYTF. The DNA of the CDR3 is TGTGCCATCTCGTCACAGGGGGCTGTTAACTATGGCTACACCTTC.

This clonotype was recorded many times. V is TRBV20-1 and J is TRBJ2-1, with 9 bases lining up with TRBD1. Germline CDR1 and CDR2: DFQATT and SNEGSKA (reference sequence). V was pared by 4 bases and J by 8 bases, with 6 bases of the junction left unmatched. The CDR3 extends over 13 amino acids. The CDR3 protein is CSAKTGGLDEQFF. CDR3 in DNA: TGCAGTGCTAAAACAGGGGGCTTGGATGAGCAGTTCTTC.

This clonotype appeared many times. J is TRBJ1-5 and V is TRBV10-3; TRBD1 matches at 12 bases. The CDR3 spans 15 residues. Germline CDR1 ENHRY, CDR2 SYGVKD. The J segment lost 6 bases and the V segment lost 6 bases, leaving 6 bases of the junction unmatched. CDR3 amino acids: CAISGTGGTGQPQHF. For the CDR3, the DNA is TGTGCCATCAGCGGGACAGGGGGCACCGGTCAGCCCCAGCATTTT.